A selection of T cell receptor beta chains follows, all from one sample in a study of post-analysis software for immune sequencing data. Each CDR3 protein gets one entry after TCRdb re-called the PCR reads with MiXCR. The data hold about half a million distinct CDR3 sequences, with around a third observed a single time. The specimen sequenced was blood. The source of these receptors is a girl under 18 with multiple sclerosis. CDR3s include the opening cysteine and the closing phenylalanine or tryptophan. Each record gives: J gene, D gene, V gene, clone size, CDR3 protein, CDR3 DNA. A D gene is named only where the DNA matches it firmly. Only some rows state a clone size, as once, few, many or a class for expanded clones.

TRBJ1-1 | - | TRBV7-9 | - | CASSVTGFFDTEAFF | TGTGCCAGCAGCGTTACAGGGTTTTTCGACACTGAAGCTTTCTTT
TRBJ1-1 | TRBD1 | TRBV19 | few | CASRPGQGKTEAFF | TGTGCCAGTAGACCGGGACAGGGGAAGACTGAAGCTTTCTTT
TRBJ1-2 | - | TRBV6-1 | - | CASTEEDSGGYTF | TGTGCCAGCACCGAAGAGGATTCCGGGGGCTACACCTTC
TRBJ1-1 | - | TRBV29-1 | few | CSVDAEAAFF | TGCAGCGTTGACGCCGAGGCCGCTTTCTTT
TRBJ1-2 | TRBD1 | TRBV5-1 | - | CASNQGAIAYGYTF | TGCGCCAGCAACCAGGGGGCGATCGCCTATGGCTACACCTTC
TRBJ2-1 | - | TRBV24-1 | few | CATSVELGSYNEQFF | TGTGCCACCAGTGTTGAGCTTGGCTCCTACAATGAGCAGTTCTTC
TRBJ1-6 | - | TRBV5-1 | - | CASSRGQNSPLHF | TGCGCCAGCAGCCGTGGACAGAATTCACCCCTCCACTTT
TRBJ2-3 | TRBD1 | TRBV12-3/TRBV12-4 | - | CASSFTGTGDTDTQYF | TGTGCCAGCAGTTTCACTGGGACAGGTGATACAGATACGCAGTATTTT
TRBJ1-6 | - | TRBV4-2 | few | CASSQDRQGNSYNSPLHF | TGTGCCAGCAGCCAAGATCGGCAAGGGAACTCCTATAATTCACCCCTCCACTTT
TRBJ1-2 | - | TRBV20-1 | few | CSARDPRTPAYGYTF | TGCAGTGCTAGAGATCCCAGGACACCGGCGTATGGCTACACCTTC
TRBJ2-6 | TRBD1 | TRBV4-1 | - | CASSQSQGADGANVLTF | TGCGCCAGCAGCCAATCACAGGGGGCGGACGGGGCCAACGTCCTGACTTTC
TRBJ2-1 | TRBD2 | TRBV7-9 | - | CASSLGSGVFHEQFF | TGTGCCAGCAGCTTAGGCAGCGGGGTTTTCCATGAGCAGTTCTTC
TRBJ1-1 | - | TRBV7-6 | - | CASSLHLAGVGNTEAFF | TGTGCCAGCAGCTTACATTTGGCAGGGGTGGGGAACACTGAAGCTTTCTTT
TRBJ2-5 | TRBD1 | TRBV7-3 | - | CASSRQGSLRETQYF | TGTGCCAGCAGCAGACAGGGCTCCCTCCGGGAGACCCAGTACTTC
TRBJ1-6 | - | TRBV6-6 | - | CASRYGQSSYNSPLHF | TGTGCCAGCAGATATGGACAGAGCTCCTATAATTCACCCCTCCACTTT
TRBJ2-5 | - | TRBV21-1 | few | CASSKEGTRGVGTQYF | TGTGCCAGCAGCAAAGAGGGGACCCGGGGTGTAGGGACCCAGTACTTC
TRBJ1-1 | - | TRBV20-1 | few | CSASPRNTEAFF | TGCAGTGCTAGCCCCAGGAACACTGAAGCTTTCTTT
TRBJ1-5 | TRBD1 | TRBV20-1 | - | CSASGTGRNQPQHF | TGCAGTGCTAGCGGGACAGGGCGGAATCAGCCCCAGCATTTT
TRBJ2-5 | TRBD2 | TRBV10-3 | - | CAIGMGTSGGSTQYF | TGTGCCATCGGTATGGGGACTAGCGGGGGCTCGACCCAGTACTTC
TRBJ2-4 | TRBD1 | TRBV20-1 | - | CSAPLKGGQGDKNIQYF | TGCAGTGCCCCCCTTAAGGGGGGACAGGGGGACAAAAACATTCAGTACTTC
TRBJ2-5 | - | TRBV20-1 | - | CSARGPLGETQYF | TGCAGTGCAAGGGGACCGTTAGGCGAGACCCAGTACTTC
TRBJ2-5 | - | TRBV20-1 | few | CSDHRAGETQYF | TGCAGTGACCACAGGGCGGGAGAGACCCAGTACTTC
TRBJ1-5 | - | TRBV7-6 | few | CASSLAGGGNQPQHF | TGTGCCAGCAGCTTAGCAGGTGGCGGCAATCAGCCCCAGCATTTT
TRBJ1-2 | - | TRBV27 | few | CASSWASYKNYGYTF | TGTGCCAGCAGTTGGGCCTCCTACAAAAACTATGGCTACACCTTC
TRBJ2-1 | - | TRBV19 | - | CASSIRLIPEQFF | TGTGCCAGTAGTATAAGGCTAATCCCTGAGCAGTTCTTC
TRBJ1-4 | TRBD1 | TRBV7-2 | - | CASSLAAGQGNEKLFF | TGTGCCAGCAGCTTAGCGGCGGGACAGGGGAATGAAAAACTGTTTTTT
TRBJ2-7 | - | TRBV20-1 | - | CSVKDPGDEQYF | TGCAGTGTTAAGGACCCTGGGGACGAGCAGTACTTC
TRBJ2-5 | TRBD2 | TRBV20-1 | few | CSAKSWTSERQETQYF | TGCAGTGCTAAGAGTTGGACTAGCGAGCGACAAGAGACCCAGTACTTC
TRBJ2-5 | - | TRBV4-2 | - | CASSHQRDRLGETQYF | TGTGCCAGCAGCCACCAAAGGGACCGATTAGGAGAGACCCAGTACTTC
TRBJ2-7 | TRBD1 | TRBV29-1 | few | CSVEGLTGMVHEQYF | TGCAGCGTTGAAGGTTTGACAGGGATGGTCCACGAGCAGTACTTC
TRBJ2-5 | - | TRBV10-3 | - | CAIRTTGSEETQYF | TGTGCCATCAGGACCACAGGGAGCGAGGAGACCCAGTACTTC
TRBJ1-2 | TRBD1 | TRBV6-6 | - | CASSRTGTVLYGYTF | TGTGCCAGCAGTAGGACCGGGACAGTCCTTTATGGCTACACCTTC
TRBJ2-2 | TRBD1 | TRBV20-1 | once | CSARGTGNGELFF | TGCAGTGCTAGAGGGACAGGGAACGGGGAGCTGTTTTTT
TRBJ1-2 | - | TRBV20-1 | few | CSARGFLGSYDGYTF | TGCAGTGCTAGAGGGTTTTTGGGGTCGTACGATGGCTACACCTTC
TRBJ1-5 | - | TRBV5-1 | - | CASSLSGENQPQHF | TGCGCCAGCAGCTTGTCAGGGGAGAATCAGCCCCAGCATTTT
TRBJ1-2 | - | TRBV9 | many | CASSVGTDYGYTF | TGTGCCAGCAGCGTAGGGACAGACTATGGCTACACCTTC
TRBJ2-2 | TRBD2 | TRBV7-3 | - | CASSLSGGNAGELFF | TGTGCCAGCAGCTTGAGCGGGGGAAACGCCGGGGAGCTGTTTTTT
TRBJ2-7 | TRBD1 | TRBV5-1 | few | CASSIAGTGAYEQYF | TGCGCCAGCAGCATCGCCGGGACAGGAGCCTACGAGCAGTACTTC
TRBJ2-7 | - | TRBV6-1 | - | CASSEGRGGFYEQYF | TGTGCCAGCAGTGAAGGGAGGGGGGGGTTCTACGAGCAGTACTTC
TRBJ2-5 | TRBD2 | TRBV6-5 | few | CASSYSGQRGYQETQYF | TGTGCCAGCAGTTACTCAGGCCAGCGGGGATACCAAGAGACCCAGTACTTC
TRBJ1-1 | - | TRBV7-3 | - | CASSLTGPPSTEAFF | TGTGCCAGCAGCTTAACGGGACCGCCGAGCACTGAAGCTTTCTTT
TRBJ2-4 | - | TRBV3-1 | - | CASSQGTGLAKNIQYF | TGTGCCAGCAGCCAAGGGACGGGGTTAGCCAAAAACATTCAGTACTTC
TRBJ1-2 | TRBD1 | TRBV29-1 | few | CSVASRGDSDGYTF | TGCAGCGTTGCGAGCAGGGGGGATAGTGATGGCTACACCTTC
TRBJ2-3 | TRBD2 | TRBV6-6 | - | CASSPREAPGDTQYF | TGTGCCAGCAGCCCGCGGGAGGCTCCAGGGGATACGCAGTATTTT
TRBJ1-5 | - | TRBV27 | - | CASTPGHRNQPQHF | TGTGCCAGCACACCGGGACACCGCAATCAGCCCCAGCATTTT